Sequencing of this TCR beta chain was carried out in a study of blood T cell repertoires in COVID-19 (dated by TCRdb to about 2020). Study-wide context: Samples from collaborators originated in the United States, Italy and Spain and spanned both the acute and convalescent phases of COVID-19. The repertoires were released in a freely available public database intended as a resource for research on the immune response to SARS-CoV-2. The dataset comprised deeply sampled blood TCRbeta repertoires from subjects exposed to, actively infected with, or recovered from COVID-19. Where HLA class I and class II types were available, the types were taken from metadata supplied by the sample provider, not from assay-based typing. Samples came from the ongoing ImmuneRACE study (first 160 participants) plus 1,254 subjects from 6 global collaborators. Sample metadata almost always included a de-identified subject ID, COVID-19 status, age in years and sex. The prospective study material was composed of cDNA or gDNA derived from T cells, B-cell-depleted T cells, or PBMCs.

The immunoSEQ Assay, a bias-controlled multiplex PCR, was used to amplify TCRbeta CDR3 regions from genomic DNA. As for how the authors treated the data: The number of nucleated cells in each sample was estimated by amplification of reference gene primers within the assay. To quantify the absolute abundance of each unique TCRbeta CDR3 rearrangement, sequence reads were collapsed and filtered. Productive Simpson clonality was computed per sample as the square root of Simpson's diversity index over productive rearrangements. Entries here come from immuneACCESS through TCRdb and include only in-frame sequences with V and J called. Some clones fail to appear in such tables; in the studies checked, an unresolved V gene covers under half of the shortfall, and the cause of the remainder is unknown. For V, J and clone size, that table is used; D and trimming come from the DNA. Present in this sample are some 17,000 clones, approximately 92% of which were seen just once. 10% to 15% of the sample lies in the top ten.

Points on this clone: Its antigen target is currently unknown. Nothing much larger sits one base from this clone, and base qualities are not available.

Each collaborating institution followed its own protocols to collect whole blood in K2EDTA tubes. For TCRbeta analysis, collaborators shipped samples as frozen whole blood, isolated PBMCs, or DNA extracted from either of those sample types. The germline V end is reduced by 6 bases and the J end by 0 bases; junction bases left unmatched: 6. The CDR3 contains 17 residues, cysteine and phenylalanine counted. CDR3 DNA only is kept here, 51 bases in frame from base 1. Reading the germline V gene gives CDR1 MNHEY and CDR2 SVGEGT. What the research found in general, with its limitations: How much clinical and demographic metadata was included differed by source and by participant, and the metadata was provided uncurated.

This receptor chain uses TRBV6-2 or TRBV6-3 and TRBJ2-6, with 9 junctional bases fitting TRBD2. The sequenced sample consisted of peripheral blood. This clonotype was obtained from a man aged 60 to 69 with active COVID-19. This receptor carries the CDR3 CASSAAGGLSGANVLTF. The DNA sequence reads TGTGCCAGCAGCGCAGCGGGGGGACTCTCTGGGGCCAACGTCCTGACTTTC.